This passage covers 25 T cell receptor beta chains from one sample sequenced in a study of B cell selection in AIRE deficiency. The table came from immunoSEQ multiplex PCR; TCRdb's copy has only in-frame clones and leaves some out. The top ten clones hold 0.17% of a sample with some 25,000 clones, roughly 95% of them seen once. CD4+CD127+ cells were sorted as the conventional CD4 T cells. Sequenced: CD4+CD127+ conventional T cells sorted from PBMCs. The receptors derive from a human donor in good health.

CDR3 residues: CASSIGEADTQYF. As DNA, the CDR3 is TGTGCCAGTAGTATAGGGGAAGCAGATACGCAGTATTTT. This chain joins TRBV19 and TRBJ2-3; unclear D gene. Trimming took 1 base from V and 4 from J, leaving 6 bases between them. Germline-derived CDR1 and CDR2 are LNHDA and SQIVND (reference sequence). The CDR3 has 13 amino acids.

The chain employs TRBV6-5 and TRBJ1-2; no clear D gene. The germline CDR1 and CDR2 sequences are MNHEY and SVGAGI. With 6 bases removed from V and 3 bases from J, the gap between germline ends came to 11 bases. The CDR3 spans 13 residues. CDR3 bases: TGTGCCAGCAGCCCAACATCGGACTATGGCTACACCTTC. This encodes CASSPTSDYGYTF.

The rearrangement uses TRBV7-9 and TRBJ2-5; either TRBD1 or TRBD2 may fit D (5 bases each). In germline, CDR1 is SEHNR, CDR2 FQNEAQ (reference sequence). The CDR3 runs 17 residues. V lost 5 bases and J 1 base, leaving 20 bases between the germline ends. The CDR3 reads CASSPSRWGSPQETQYF. CDR3 in DNA: TGTGCCAGCAGCCCATCTCGGTGGGGGAGCCCCCAAGAGACCCAGTACTTC. Drawing the rest from reference TRBV7-9 and TRBJ2-5, the complete variable domain is DTGVSQNPRHKITKRGQNVTFRCDPISEHNRLYWYRQTLGQGPEFLTYFQNEAQLEKSRLLSDRFSAERPKGSFSTLEIQRTEQGDSAMYLCASSPSRWGSPQETQYFGPGTRLLVL.

The rearrangement uses TRBV5-6 and TRBJ1-2, with unresolved D. CDR3 length equals 13 residues. Trimming shortened V by 2 bases and J by 7 bases, and 12 bases separated the two germline ends. Germline CDR1 and CDR2: SGHDT and YYEEEE. The CDR3 spells CASSLQITTGYTF. The DNA of the CDR3 is TGTGCCAGCAGCTTACAGATTACTACTGGCTACACCTTC.

CDR3 in amino acids: CASRPLGRTEDSNQPQHF. CDR3 bases: TGTGCCAGTCGACCTCTTGGAAGGACGGAAGATAGCAATCAGCCCCAGCATTTT. J is TRBJ1-5 and V is TRBV19; D not certain. Germline V lookup: CDR1 LNHDA, CDR2 SQIVND (reference sequence). Trimming cost V 8 bases and J 0 bases, with 23 bases left between them. The CDR3 has 18 residues. The full variable domain, with the rest looked up from reference TRBV19 and TRBJ1-5, is DGGITQSPKYLFRKEGQNVTLSCEQNLNHDAMYWYRQDPGQGLRLIYYSQIVNDFQKGDIAEGYSVSREKKESFPLTVTSAQKNPTAFYLCASRPLGRTEDSNQPQHFGDGTRLSIL.

The chain is built from TRBV5-6 and TRBJ1-1, with no clear D. This CDR3 contains 15 residues. V was clipped by 3 bases and J by 3 bases, with 15 bases between them. The germline CDR1 and CDR2 sequences are SGHDT and YYEEEE. The chain's CDR3 is CASSSQKGRDTEAFF. The CDR3 DNA is TGTGCCAGCAGCTCCCAGAAGGGTCGCGACACTGAAGCTTTCTTT.

The J gene is TRBJ1-1, the V gene TRBV7-9, with 8 bases lining up with TRBD1. The CDR3 consists of 14 residues. J lost 1 base, V lost 8 bases, and 6 bases had no gene match. Per the germline V gene, CDR1 is SEHNR and CDR2 is FQNEAQ (reference sequence). The CDR3 DNA is TGTGCCAGCTCCAGGGGGCGTGGGAACACTGAAGCTTTCTTT. Its protein is CASSRGRGNTEAFF.

V and J are TRBV7-2 and TRBJ1-6; D is undetermined. V lost 8 bases, J lost 7 bases, and 27 bases lay in between. From germline, CDR1 is SGHTA and CDR2 FQGNSA. The CDR3 has 18 amino acids. The CDR3: CASHPSSGWPQGNSPLHF. CDR3 nucleotides: TGTGCCAGCCACCCTTCGTCGGGTTGGCCCCAAGGAAATTCACCCCTCCACTTT.

On this clone: An end of the junction does not agree with germline; a read error may underlie this. This chain uses TRBV5-1 with TRBJ2-7, with TRBD1 matching over 7 bases. The CDR3 runs to 18 residues. Germline CDR1 reads SGHRS; CDR2 reads YFSETQ. CDR3 bases: TGCGCCAGCAGCTGGGACGACAGGGACAAGGAGAGCTCCTACAAGCAGTACTTC. It specifies CASSWDDRDKESSYKQYF.

The CDR3 loop reads CASSFDRGGSPLHF. The CDR3 DNA reads as TGTGCCAGCAGTTTCGACAGGGGTGGTTCACCCCTCCACTTT. The chain has TRBV27 and TRBJ1-6; 8 bases agree with TRBD1. Trimming at V came to 3 bases and at J to 9 bases, leaving 4 bases not matched to a gene. Per the germline V gene, CDR1 is MNHEY and CDR2 is SMNVEV (reference sequence). The CDR3 runs to 14 residues.

The J gene is TRBJ2-7, the V gene TRBV21-1; the DNA was not compared with TRBD1, the D call given in the table. TRBV21-1 is a listed pseudogene. The CDR3 loop spans 14 amino acids. DNA for the CDR3: TGTGCCAGCAGCAAACCGGGACAACACTACGAGCAGTACTTC. As protein: CASSKPGQHYEQYF.

This chain links TRBV5-4 with TRBJ2-1, with D uncertain. Looked up from germline, CDR1 is SGHNT and CDR2 is YYREEE (reference sequence). The CDR3 is 15 residues long. Deletions cut 6 bases from V and 0 bases from J, with 13 bases between. In nucleotides, the CDR3 is TGTGCCAGCACCCCAGGAGCCCTCTCCTACAATGAGCAGTTCTTC. Translated: CASTPGALSYNEQFF.

The J gene is TRBJ2-1, the V gene TRBV18; 8 nucleotides agree with TRBD2. CDR3 length: 16 residues. The junction had 7 bases not matched to a gene; V was cut back by 1 base and J by 5 bases. Germline CDR1 reads KGHSH; CDR2 reads LQKENI. The CDR3 protein is CASSPLAGSPNNEQFF. CDR3 bases: TGTGCCAGCTCACCACTAGCGGGGTCCCCGAACAATGAGCAGTTCTTC.

The chain couples TRBV6-5 to TRBJ1-6; TRBD1 agrees at 7 bases. The V gene's germline CDR1 is MNHEY and CDR2 SVGAGI. This CDR3 is 13 amino acids long. Losses at the gene ends were 5 bases for V and 10 bases for J; bases not matched to a gene: 5. Written as DNA, the CDR3 is TGTGCCAGCAGTCGGGACAGAGAATCACCCCTCCACTTT. Translating gives CASSRDRESPLHF.

The chain joins TRBV5-6 to TRBJ1-4; TRBD1 is a possible D gene (6 bases). Germline V CDR1 and CDR2: SGHDT, YYEEEE. V was cut by 4 bases and J by 7 bases, with 17 bases left in between. The CDR3 loop spans 15 amino acids. In DNA form, the CDR3 reads TGTGCCAGCAGCGGAAACGCAGGGGATGCTGAAAAACTGTTTTTT. This encodes CASSGNAGDAEKLFF.

The rearrangement joins TRBV28 to TRBJ2-3; TRBD2 agrees at 7 bases. The V and J ends lost 8 bases and 2 bases, in that order; junction bases with no gene match: 19. The CDR3 covers 18 residues. Germline V gene data show CDR1 as MDHEN and CDR2 as SYDVKM. CDR3 region: CASVSLQPGLKNTDTQYF. CDR3 DNA: TGTGCCAGCGTATCGCTCCAGCCGGGACTAAAAAACACAGATACGCAGTATTTT.

This sequence joins TRBV28 and TRBJ2-5; perhaps TRBD2 as D (6 bases). V lost 4 bases and J lost 2, with 11 bases in between. CDR1 and CDR2 from the germline V gene are MDHEN and SYDVKM. The CDR3 sequence is 14 residues long. The CDR3 sequence is CASSSRTKQETQYF. The CDR3 DNA sequence: TGTGCCAGCAGTTCAAGGACTAAGCAAGAGACCCAGTACTTC.

The chain carries TRBV6-6 and TRBJ1-1; unclear D gene. The CDR3 loop spans 13 amino acids. V lost 2 bases and J 10 bases, leaving 14 bases between the germline ends. Germline V gene data show CDR1 as MNHNY and CDR2 as SVGAGI (reference sequence). The CDR3 spells CASSYDGPNGAFF. The CDR3 region has the DNA TGTGCCAGCAGTTACGACGGACCTAATGGAGCTTTCTTT.

This sequence joins TRBV5-1 and TRBJ2-7; D not resolved. The germline V gene has CDR1 SGHRS and CDR2 YFSETQ. Trimming cost V 5 bases and J 0 bases, with 12 bases left between them. This CDR3 region has 14 residues. The CDR3 sequence: CASRNVVSSYEQYF. In DNA, the CDR3 is TGCGCCAGCAGGAACGTGGTTAGCTCCTACGAGCAGTACTTC.

The rearrangement links TRBV6-1 to TRBJ1-1, with D uncertain. Germline values: CDR1 MNHNS, CDR2 SASEGT. Deletions cut 7 bases from V and 3 bases from J, with 6 bases between. The CDR3 runs 11 residues. CDR3 in DNA: TGTGCCAGCATGCCGGACACTGAAGCTTTCTTT. Translated: CASMPDTEAFF.

This clone has only one observation. In DNA, the CDR3 is TGTGCCAGCAGTCTCTCTTCCCCAGGGGGATATGGCTACACCTTC. Translation: CASSLSSPGGYGYTF. This chain uses TRBV28 with TRBJ1-2; 7 nucleotides match TRBD1. CDR1 and CDR2 from the germline V gene are MDHEN and SYDVKM. There are 15 residues in the CDR3. J gave up 5 bases and V 5 bases, and 11 bases lay outside the gene matches.

V and J are TRBV5-6 and TRBJ1-4; D is possibly TRBD1 (6 bases). Germline V gene lookup returns CDR1 SGHDT and CDR2 YYEEEE. V gave up 3 bases and J gave up 5 bases, with 14 bases separating them. The CDR3 is 15 residues long. CDR3 DNA: TGTGCCAGCAGCTGGGGTACAGGGTACAATGAAAAACTGTTTTTT. It is translated as CASSWGTGYNEKLFF.

V is TRBV30 and J is TRBJ2-3; possibly TRBD1 for D (6 bases). Germline lookup yields CDR1 GTSNPN and CDR2 SVGIG (reference sequence). This CDR3 has 14 amino acids. Between the trimmed V and J ends, which lost 5 bases and 0 bases, there was a span of 12 bases. The CDR3 DNA reads TGTGCCTGGGTTACAGGGCTCAGCACAGATACGCAGTATTTT. Protein sequence: CAWVTGLSTDTQYF.

The rearrangement links TRBV18 to TRBJ1-4; no clear D. The CDR3 consists of 16 residues. V was cut by 3 bases and J by 0 bases, with 11 bases left in between. Germline lookup yields CDR1 KGHSH and CDR2 LQKENI. CDR3 in DNA: TGTGCCAGCTCACCCGCTCCAACTGCAACTAATGAAAAACTGTTTTTT. Translation gives CASSPAPTATNEKLFF.

The chain links TRBV6-5 to TRBJ2-7, with a weak D call TRBD1 (6 bases). Germline V gives CDR1 MNHEY, CDR2 SVGAGI. Trimming removed 2 bases from V and 5 bases from J, with 19 bases in between. This CDR3 spans 16 amino acids. The CDR3 here is CASSYRRTAEGHEQYF. The CDR3 coding sequence is TGTGCCAGCAGTTACCGTAGGACAGCCGAGGGCCACGAGCAGTACTTC.